The T cell receptor beta chain under discussion was sequenced for a study of OX40 agonist ivuxolimab in advanced cancers. Whole-study context: Patients were given ivuxolimab, an antibody that agonizes OX40 (CD134). About 40% of patients had received prior checkpoint inhibitor therapy.

The length of the CDR3 is 15 residues. V lost 4 bases and J lost 5; bases outside the gene matches: 10. Germline lookup yields CDR1 MDHEN and CDR2 SYDVKM. This table comes from immunoSEQ multiplex PCR, and its TCRdb copy is limited to in-frame clones, with some not included. Of more than 50,000 clones listed, 65% to 85% are singletons. This specimen was CD4+ or CD8+ T cells sorted from blood, taken in a trial of the OX40 agonist ivuxolimab. This rearrangement joins TRBV28 to TRBJ2-7; 8 positions agree with TRBD1. This TCR was sampled from an adult with an advanced solid tumor such as melanoma, head and neck, liver or kidney cancer. The CDR3: CASSSSGTGFDEQYF. DNA of the CDR3: TGTGCCAGCAGTTCGTCCGGGACAGGTTTCGACGAGCAGTACTTC. Using reference TRBV28 and TRBJ2-7 for the parts outside the CDR3, the full variable domain is DVKVTQSSRYLVKRTGEKVFLECVQDMDHENMFWYRQDPGLGLRLIYFSYDVKMKEKGDIPEGYSVSREKKERFSLILESASTNQTSMYLCASSSSGTGFDEQYFGPGTRLTVT.